The clone carrying this T cell receptor (beta chain) has a handful of counts. What it recognizes is unknown. V shed 3 bases and J shed 1 base, with 9 bases lying between them. Germline values: CDR1 MGHRA, CDR2 YSYEKL. This CDR3 comprises 14 residues. The data derive from a study of long-term antiretroviral therapy in people with HIV. Researchers report immunoSEQ v3.0 was run at survey level. Assay used: immunoSEQ multiplex PCR; TCRdb lists only in-frame clones, some missing. The data show about 39,000 clones, approximately 85% seen once. Study results and limitations: Researchers lacked any data on ART adherence, viral resistance or therapy changes. Those clones which expanded before ART made up the dominant part of the repertoire at all time points.

The chain employs TRBV4-1 and TRBJ1-1; no clear D. The material sequenced was unsorted PBMCs, taken 3.1 years after starting antiretroviral therapy. The receptor's source is a woman in her forties or fifties with HIV. The CDR3 region has the DNA TGCGCCAGCAGCCATAACAGAGCGAACACTGAAGCTTTCTTT. It yields the protein CASSHNRANTEAFF.